These 23 T cell receptor beta chains originate from one sample sequenced in a study of T cell responses to AZD1222 COVID-19 vaccine. Assay used: immunoSEQ multiplex PCR; TCRdb lists only in-frame clones, some missing. Of more than 95,000 clones in the sample, 75% to 85% were seen once. The sequences come from peripheral blood, collected 28 days after the second AZD1222 dose. The receptors derive from an adult who received the AZD1222 COVID-19 vaccine.

The chain uses TRBV5-1 and TRBJ2-3; 7 bases match TRBD2. In germline, CDR1 is SGHRS, CDR2 YFSETQ. The CDR3 loop spans 16 amino acids. V shed 4 bases, J shed 0 bases, and the junction held 8 bases outside the gene matches. The CDR3 region has the DNA TGCGCCAGCAGCATTTTAAGCGGGGATAGCACAGATACGCAGTATTTT. This encodes CASSILSGDSTDTQYF.

V gene TRBV28 combines with J gene TRBJ1-6; D is perhaps TRBD1 (6 bases). From germline, CDR1 is MDHEN and CDR2 SYDVKM. V dropped 8 bases and J dropped 7 bases, with 15 bases sitting between them. The length of the CDR3 is 14 residues. The CDR3 loop is CASCEGDRNSPLHF. The CDR3 DNA reads as TGTGCCAGCTGCGAGGGGGACCGCAATTCACCCCTCCACTTT.

This chain connects TRBV28 to TRBJ1-6; no firm D call. The germline gives CDR1 MDHEN, CDR2 SYDVKM. Deletions cut 3 bases from V and 5 bases from J, with 11 bases between. The CDR3 spans 15 residues. CDR3 bases: TGTGCCAGCAGTTTTAGCCCAGTGAATAATTCACCCCTCCACTTT. Its translation is CASSFSPVNNSPLHF.

This clone appeared a single time. The gene calls are TRBV10-3 and TRBJ1-2; D is unresolved. CDR3 size: 13 residues. Germline loops: CDR1 ENHRY, CDR2 SYGVKD. V was clipped by 0 bases and J by 8 bases, with 10 bases between them. CDR3 sequence: CAISESRAVGYTF. For the CDR3, the DNA is TGTGCCATCAGTGAGTCCCGGGCGGTCGGCTACACCTTC.

V and J are TRBV6-2 or TRBV6-3 and TRBJ2-2; D possibly corresponds to TRBD2 (5 bases). Germline V gene sequence: CDR1 MNHEY, CDR2 SVGEGT. CDR3 length: 16 amino acids. The V and J ends lost 3 bases and 9 bases respectively, with 20 bases between them. CDR3 sequence (DNA): TGTGCCAGCAGTTATAACCAACATGTAGGAGGCCGGGAGCTGTTTTTT. Translation: CASSYNQHVGGRELFF.

This sequence joins TRBV3-1 (or the pseudogene TRBV3-2) and TRBJ2-5, with D maybe TRBD2 (6 bases). V was pared by 2 bases and J by 2 bases, with 9 bases between. The CDR3 has 14 amino acids. Germline assignment: CDR1 LGHDT and CDR2 YNNKEL (reference sequence). This CDR3 is CASSQLASQETQYF. The CDR3 coding sequence is TGTGCCAGCAGCCAACTAGCGTCACAAGAGACCCAGTACTTC.

This chain joins TRBV18 and TRBJ1-1; D is possibly TRBD1 (5 bases). Germline-derived CDR1 and CDR2 are KGHSH and LQKENI. The CDR3 length is 14 residues. V was clipped by 3 bases and J by 4 bases, with 12 bases between them. The CDR3 DNA reads as TGTGCCAGCTCACCCTCAGGGTTGAGCACTGAAGCTTTCTTT. This codes for CASSPSGLSTEAFF.

The sample holds one count of this clone. V is TRBV4-1 and J is TRBJ2-1, with TRBD1 matching over 9 bases. The J segment lost 4 bases and the V segment lost 6 bases, leaving 7 bases of the junction unmatched. This CDR3 has 15 amino acids. Germline V gene data show CDR1 as MGHRA and CDR2 as YSYEKL. In DNA, the CDR3 is TGCGCCAGCAGAAAGACAGGGGGAGCGTACAATGAGCAGTTCTTC. Translated, it gives CASRKTGGAYNEQFF.

The genes are TRBV9 and TRBJ1-6; unclear D gene. The CDR3 is 16 residues long. Germline loops: CDR1 SGDLS, CDR2 YYNGEE. V lost 3 bases and J lost 0, with 10 bases in between. CDR3 sequence (DNA): TGTGCCAGCAGCGCGTTTGAGGGCTCCTATAATTCACCCCTCCACTTT. Translating it yields CASSAFEGSYNSPLHF.

The genes are TRBV5-4 and TRBJ1-1, with D possibly TRBD1 on 5 matching bases. Germline V lookup: CDR1 SGHNT, CDR2 YYREEE (reference sequence). CDR3 length: 16 residues. V was shortened by 6 bases and J by 4 bases, with 22 bases between the two germline ends. The CDR3 loop is CASTRKTATITTEAFF. Here the CDR3 DNA reads TGTGCCAGCACGCGCAAGACAGCAACTATTACCACTGAAGCTTTCTTT.

The chain couples TRBV7-8 to TRBJ2-3; TRBD2 might be the D (7 bases). Trimming removed 2 bases at V and 0 bases at J, with 18 bases between. Germline values: CDR1 SGHVS, CDR2 FQNEAQ. The CDR3 is 18 amino acids. This CDR3 is CASSLRPSGGPSTDTQYF. The CDR3 DNA is TGTGCCAGCAGCTTACGCCCGTCCGGGGGGCCTAGCACAGATACGCAGTATTTT. Full variable domain (rest looked up from reference TRBV7-8 and TRBJ2-3): GAGVSQSPRYKVAKRGQDVALRCDPISGHVSLFWYQQALGQGPEFLTYFQNEAQLDKSGLPSDRFFAERPEGSVSTLKIQRTQQEDSAVYLCASSLRPSGGPSTDTQYFGPGTRLTVL.

This rearrangement joins TRBV28 to TRBJ1-4; D unclear. Germline CDR1 reads MDHEN; CDR2 reads SYDVKM. There are 15 residues in the CDR3. Trimming pared 6 bases from V and 4 bases from J, leaving 15 bases between. CDR3 bases: TGTGCCAGCAGCTATATTGGGCAGATTAATGAAAAACTGTTTTTT. Its protein is CASSYIGQINEKLFF.

The chain carries TRBV5-1 and TRBJ1-4; D gene unclear. The CDR3 loop spans 14 amino acids. Germline lookup yields CDR1 SGHRS and CDR2 YFSETQ. Deletions cut 5 bases from V and 4 bases from J, with 12 bases between. The CDR3 DNA reads as TGCGCCAGCAGACCGAGGACGGATAATGAAAAACTGTTTTTT. Protein product: CASRPRTDNEKLFF.

This clone was seen a single time. The chain employs TRBV3-1 (or the pseudogene TRBV3-2) and TRBJ2-1; D is undetermined. V was cut by 1 base and J by 9 bases, with 10 bases left in between. Germline V CDR1 and CDR2: LGHDT, YNNKEL (reference sequence). The CDR3 extends over 13 amino acids. DNA of the CDR3: TGTGCCAGCAGCCAAGCTATACAGAGTGAGCAGTTCTTC. Amino acid sequence: CASSQAIQSEQFF.

The chain links TRBV5-4 to TRBJ2-7; no firm D call. Trimming removed 4 bases from V and 1 base from J, with 9 bases in between. Germline V lookup: CDR1 SGHNT, CDR2 YYREEE (reference sequence). This CDR3 contains 13 residues. CDR3 residues: CASSVDMSYEQYF. CDR3 bases: TGTGCCAGCAGCGTTGACATGTCCTACGAGCAGTACTTC. Full variable domain (missing parts from reference TRBV5-4 and TRBJ2-7): ETGVTQSPTHLIKTRGQQVTLRCSSQSGHNTVSWYQQALGQGPQFIFQYYREEENGRGNFPPRFSGLQFPNYSSELNVNALELDDSALYLCASSVDMSYEQYFGPGTRLTVT.

This rearrangement joins TRBV29-1 to TRBJ1-4; the match to TRBD1 covers 10 bases. In germline, CDR1 is SQVTM, CDR2 ANQGSEA. J gave up 12 bases and V 4 bases, and 11 bases lay outside the gene matches. This CDR3 is built from 14 residues. CDR3 protein: CSVVGREGTGELFF. For the CDR3, the DNA is TGCAGCGTTGTTGGCCGAGAAGGGACAGGGGAACTGTTTTTT.

The chain has TRBV13 and TRBJ2-5, with D perhaps matching TRBD2 (5 bases). Germline lookup yields CDR1 PRHDT and CDR2 FYEKMQ (reference sequence). The CDR3 is 13 amino acids. Between the trimmed V and J ends, which lost 6 bases and 5 bases, there was a span of 13 bases. CDR3 in amino acids: CASRIRGHETQYF. Written as DNA, the CDR3 is TGTGCCAGCAGAATCCGAGGGCACGAGACCCAGTACTTC.

The CDR3 is CASRISGGAPYEQYF. The CDR3 DNA sequence: TGTGCCAGCAGGATTAGCGGGGGGGCTCCCTACGAGCAGTACTTC. V gene TRBV2 combines with J gene TRBJ2-7; TRBD2 matches 11 bases. The germline CDR1 and CDR2 sequences are SNHLY and FYNNEI. J gave up 2 bases and V 6 bases, and 6 bases lay outside the gene matches. The CDR3 runs to 15 residues.

The gene calls are TRBV10-3 and TRBJ2-7; 11 bases align to TRBD2. Germline trimming cut 2 bases from V and 6 bases from J; bases unmatched to any gene: 9. Per germline, CDR1 ENHRY and CDR2 SYGVKD. The CDR3 loop spans 16 amino acids. In DNA, the CDR3 is TGTGCCATCAGTGAGCCAACTTCTGGACTAGCGGGCGAGCAGTACTTC. Amino acids: CAISEPTSGLAGEQYF.

This clone appeared a few times. The rearrangement uses TRBV5-1 and TRBJ1-2, with TRBD1 matching over 7 bases. CDR3 size: 13 residues. CDR1 and CDR2 from the germline V gene are SGHRS and YFSETQ. V lost 4 bases, J lost 4 bases, and 4 bases stayed unmatched. The CDR3 region has the DNA TGCGCCAGCAGCCCGGGACAGCTCTATGGCTACACCTTC. It encodes CASSPGQLYGYTF.

V and J are TRBV5-1 and TRBJ2-3, with D perhaps TRBD2 (6 bases). Germline V gives CDR1 SGHRS, CDR2 YFSETQ. The CDR3 is 15 amino acids. V was pared by 0 bases and J by 5 bases, with 13 bases between. The CDR3 nucleotides read TGCGCCAGCAGCTTGGAACTCCAGGGAGGAGATACGCAGTATTTT. Protein product: CASSLELQGGDTQYF.

The rearrangement joins TRBV19 to TRBJ2-3, with D possibly called TRBD1 or TRBD2 (5 bases each). Per germline, CDR1 LNHDA and CDR2 SQIVND (reference sequence). Trimming left V 5 bases short and J 4 bases short, with 13 bases between. This CDR3 is built from 14 residues. The DNA of the CDR3 is TGTGCCAGTAGTGAGGGCAGGGCGTCAGATACGCAGTATTTT. This encodes CASSEGRASDTQYF.

This chain uses TRBV27 with TRBJ2-3, with 9 bases matching TRBD2. This CDR3 region has 18 residues. CDR1 and CDR2 (germline): MNHEY, SMNVEV (reference sequence). The V and J ends lost 2 bases and 1 base, in that order; junction bases with no gene match: 10. The CDR3 region has the DNA TGTGCCAGCAGTTTAAGGTTCGTTAGCGGGGGAGGCACAGATACGCAGTATTTT. This gives the protein CASSLRFVSGGGTDTQYF.